The table lists the clone carrying this TCR beta chain with a count of one. Germline V CDR1 and CDR2: SQVTM, ANQGSEA. V lost 0 bases and J lost 7, with 15 bases in between. The CDR3 has 15 residues. This sample was taken from a study of T cells in tumors after PD-1 blockade. About the research overall: Patients had no prior checkpoint blockade, systemic immunosuppressants, or anti-cancer therapy within 4 weeks. Either cemiplimab 350 mg every 2 weeks or pembrolizumab 200 mg every 3 weeks was given. Some patients also took daily vismodegib 150 mg during anti-PD-1 treatment. Peripheral blood samples averaged roughly 40,000 unique clonotypes and about 120,000 templates.

The repertoire was sequenced with immunoSEQ multiplex PCR; TCRdb's copy has only in-frame clones and lacks some. The data show 30,000 to 40,000 clones, just under 80% seen once. This chain connects TRBV29-1 to TRBJ2-2; D is perhaps TRBD1 (5 bases). Here the sequenced sample was PBMCs, taken before anti-PD-1 treatment. The clonotype was recovered from a human donor with basal cell carcinoma. In DNA, the CDR3 is TGCAGCGTTGAAGATCGCCAGGGATCTAGCGGGGAGCTGTTTTTT. Translated: CSVEDRQGSSGELFF.